The clone carrying this T cell receptor (beta chain) has only a few counts. This specimen belongs to a study of blood T cell repertoires in COVID-19. About the study: PBMCs, B-cell-depleted T cells, or T cells provided the cDNA or gDNA that made up the material.

Individuals aged about 18 to 90 years were recruited from roughly 23 US areas. TCRdb's copy holds only in-frame clones and misses some; the assay was immunoSEQ multiplex PCR. The sample records roughly 200,000 clones, about 86% being singletons. V gave up 1 base and J gave up 5 bases; unmatched junction bases: 14. The CDR3 totals 19 residues. Germline V lookup: CDR1 MGHRA, CDR2 YSYEKL. The specimen sequenced was PBMCs or T cells enriched from blood (not recorded which). The receptor comes from a woman aged 40 to 55 in a cohort exposed to, infected with or recovered from COVID-19 (not recorded which). This chain connects TRBV4-1 to TRBJ2-1; the match to TRBD1 covers 10 bases. The CDR3 region is CASSQVWSRGQGTNNEQFF. CDR3 sequence (DNA): TGCGCCAGCAGCCAAGTCTGGTCTAGGGGACAGGGGACCAACAATGAGCAGTTCTTC.